This T cell receptor beta chain appears in the sequencing data of a study of cytomegalovirus exposure and HLA in healthy donors. The CDR3 is 15 residues long. Trimming shortened V by 4 bases and J by 4 bases, and 14 bases separated the two germline ends. In germline, CDR1 is SGHNT, CDR2 YYREEE (reference sequence). PCR amplification relied on 60 Vbeta primers (plus 13 Jbeta primers). Measured with immunoSEQ multiplex PCR; TCRdb has only the in-frame clones, and not every one. Of 200,000 to 250,000 clones listed, approximately 85% are singletons. This clonotype originated in a woman aged 40 to 55 in good health and CMV-seronegative. Sequences were obtained from PBMCs. The chain uses TRBV5-4 and TRBJ2-2, with D possibly matching TRBD2 (6 bases). The CDR3 bases are TGTGCCAGCAGCACTGGAGGGCCAGGCACCGGGGAGCTGTTTTTT. Protein: CASSTGGPGTGELFF.